These 30 T cell receptor beta chains were sequenced from one sample in a study of cytomegalovirus exposure and HLA in healthy donors. Vbeta (60) and Jbeta (13) primers were used in the PCR. The assay was immunoSEQ multiplex PCR, and TCRdb's table has in-frame clones only and misses some. The sample consists of about 160,000 clones, approximately 85% of them appearing once. The sequencing sample was made of PBMCs. Receptors originate from a man aged 50 or older in good health and CMV-seropositive.

This clone came up once. The V call is TRBV19, the J call TRBJ2-3; TRBD1 matches 8 bases. Germline trimming cut 7 bases from V and 2 bases from J; bases unmatched to any gene: 5. Per the germline V gene, CDR1 is LNHDA and CDR2 is SQIVND (reference sequence). The CDR3 length is 14 residues. CDR3 in amino acids: CASKGQATTDTQYF. The CDR3 bases are TGTGCCAGTAAGGGACAGGCTACCACAGATACGCAGTATTTT.

The chain combines TRBV14 with TRBJ1-2; 9 nucleotides align to TRBD1. This CDR3 region has 16 residues. Germline CDR1 is SGHDN and CDR2 is FVKESK. Trimming removed 1 base from V and 4 bases from J; junction bases left unmatched: 7. The CDR3, as DNA: TGTGCCAGCAGCCAAGGCGCCACAGGGGGCATCTATGGCTACACCTTC. As protein: CASSQGATGGIYGYTF.

The rearrangement links TRBV5-6 to TRBJ1-1, with D possibly being TRBD1 (6 bases). The germline V gene encodes CDR1 SGHDT and CDR2 YYEEEE. This CDR3 has 14 residues. V shed 0 bases and J shed 0 bases, with 6 bases lying between them. The CDR3 reads CASSLGTVNTEAFF. The CDR3 nucleotides read TGTGCCAGCAGCTTGGGGACAGTGAACACTGAAGCTTTCTTT.

J is TRBJ2-2 and V is TRBV5-1; 8 bases are a match to TRBD1. V was pared by 4 bases and J by 0 bases, with 5 bases of the junction left unmatched. The length of the CDR3 is 16 residues. From germline, CDR1 is SGHRS and CDR2 YFSETQ. The CDR3 nucleotides are TGCGCCAGCAGCCTCAGGACAGGGTCGAACACCGGGGAGCTGTTTTTT. It codes for CASSLRTGSNTGELFF.

In the case of this clone: The sample carries other DNA sequences with the same CDR3. The chain has TRBV2 and TRBJ2-2; no clear D. Trimming removed 8 bases at V and 1 base at J, with 8 bases between. The CDR3 length is 13 residues. The germline gives CDR1 SNHLY, CDR2 FYNNEI. The CDR3 is CASSRQNTGELFF. CDR3 DNA: TGTGCCAGCTCACGACAGAACACCGGGGAGCTGTTTTTT.

With respect to this clone: Other DNA sequences within the sample encode an identical CDR3. This chain joins TRBV19 and TRBJ1-2; no definite D call. The CDR3 length is 14 residues. Trimming cost V 5 bases and J 8 bases, with 18 bases left between them. Germline V gives CDR1 LNHDA, CDR2 SQIVND (reference sequence). In nucleotides, the CDR3 is TGTGCCAGTAGTCGAGATGGAGCCAGCTACGGCTACACCTTC. Amino acid sequence: CASSRDGASYGYTF.

The chain carries TRBV2 and TRBJ2-3; possibly TRBD2 for D (5 bases). The germline gives CDR1 SNHLY, CDR2 FYNNEI. The CDR3 is 14 residues long. Trimming took 5 bases from V and 6 from J, leaving 15 bases between them. In nucleotides, the CDR3 is TGTGCCAGCAGTCCCCGAACACTAGGGGATACGCAGTATTTT. Residues: CASSPRTLGDTQYF.

V and J are TRBV2 and TRBJ2-1; TRBD1 matches 11 bases. CDR3 size: 15 residues. Germline V lookup: CDR1 SNHLY, CDR2 FYNNEI. With V trimmed by 5 bases and J by 4 bases, 4 bases remained unmatched. CDR3 region: CASSTGTGGYNEQFF. The CDR3 DNA reads TGTGCCAGCAGTACCGGGACAGGGGGTTACAATGAGCAGTTCTTC.

V and J are TRBV7-9 and TRBJ2-7; the D gene is possibly TRBD1 (5 bases). Germline lookup yields CDR1 SEHNR and CDR2 FQNEAQ (reference sequence). The CDR3 length is 14 residues. V dropped 1 base and J dropped 5 bases, with 12 bases sitting between them. In DNA, the CDR3 is TGTGCCAGCAGCTTAGAGGTACAGGTAAACGAGCAGTACTTC. Translated, it gives CASSLEVQVNEQYF.

This clone appeared once. The chain couples TRBV28 to TRBJ1-1, with D uncertain. The CDR3 is 13 amino acids. V was clipped by 5 bases and J by 4 bases, with 11 bases between them. Germline V CDR1 and CDR2: MDHEN, SYDVKM. The DNA for the CDR3 is TGTGCCAGCAGTCGTGCCAGAAGCACTGAAGCTTTCTTT. This translates into CASSRARSTEAFF.

V gene TRBV5-8 combines with J gene TRBJ2-5, with 8 bases matching TRBD2. Germline trimming cut 6 bases from V and 7 bases from J; bases unmatched to any gene: 11. This CDR3 spans 14 amino acids. CDR1 SGHTS and CDR2 YDEGEE come from the germline V gene. The CDR3 DNA reads as TGTGCCAGCACCCTATCAGCGGGAGTAGGGACCCAGTACTTC. It specifies CASTLSAGVGTQYF.

The chain uses TRBV5-1 and TRBJ2-5; a weak D match, TRBD1 (6 bases). Germline V lookup: CDR1 SGHRS, CDR2 YFSETQ. The V end was cut by 3 bases, the J end by 5 bases, with 14 bases between. The CDR3 consists of 14 residues. CDR3 DNA: TGCGCCAGCAGCTCGGGACACCTGGGGGAGACCCAGTACTTC. Its protein product is CASSSGHLGETQYF. Combining the CDR3 with reference TRBV5-1 and TRBJ2-5 gives the whole variable domain KAGVTQTPRYLIKTRGQQVTLSCSPISGHRSVSWYQQTPGQGLQFLFEYFSETQRNKGNFPGRFSGRQFSNSRSEMNVSTLELGDSALYLCASSSGHLGETQYFGPGTRLLVL.

This clone was counted once. The chain joins TRBV2 to TRBJ1-5; TRBD1 is a possible D gene (6 bases). CDR3 length: 16 amino acids. Looked up from germline, CDR1 is SNHLY and CDR2 is FYNNEI. The V and J ends lost 5 bases and 2 bases respectively, with 16 bases between them. For the CDR3, the DNA is TGTGCCAGCAGTACACAGGGAAGTGGTGGCAATCAGCCCCAGCATTTT. This gives the protein CASSTQGSGGNQPQHF.

The J gene is TRBJ2-7, the V gene TRBV11-2; D is perhaps TRBD1 (6 bases). The ends were cut back, 4 bases at V and 6 bases at J, with 19 bases in the middle. CDR3 size: 15 residues. Germline V gene sequence: CDR1 SGHAT, CDR2 FQNNGV. This CDR3 is CASSSELYRVREQYF. DNA for the CDR3: TGTGCCAGCAGCTCGGAACTTTACAGGGTTCGCGAGCAGTACTTC. The full variable domain, completed using reference TRBV11-2 and TRBJ2-7, is EAGVAQSPRYKIIEKRQSVAFWCNPISGHATLYWYQQILGQGPKLLIQFQNNGVVDDSQLPKDRFSAERLKGVDSTLKIQPAKLEDSAVYLCASSSELYRVREQYFGPGTRLTVT.

The chain links TRBV19 to TRBJ2-1; TRBD2 aligns across 10 bases. The junction had 8 bases not matched to a gene; V was cut back by 2 bases and J by 7 bases. Germline V CDR1 and CDR2: LNHDA, SQIVND (reference sequence). CDR3 length: 16 residues. CDR3 protein: CASSIRGSGGWNEQFF. The CDR3 region has the DNA TGTGCCAGTAGTATAAGGGGTAGCGGGGGGTGGAATGAGCAGTTCTTC.

V usage is TRBV30 and J usage is TRBJ2-7, with 10 bases matching TRBD2. The germline CDR1 and CDR2 sequences are GTSNPN and SVGIG (reference sequence). Germline trimming cut 4 bases from V and 2 bases from J; bases unmatched to any gene: 11. The CDR3 length is 16 residues. The CDR3 bases are TGTGCCTGGACCCCCCAGTCGGGACTAGCGACCTACGAGCAGTACTTC. This sequence encodes CAWTPQSGLATYEQYF.

CDR3 DNA: TGTGCCAGTAGTATCGGCGGAGACAATGAGCAGTTCTTC. As protein: CASSIGGDNEQFF. The chain couples TRBV19 to TRBJ2-1; D unclear. The CDR3 covers 13 residues. Germline V gives CDR1 LNHDA, CDR2 SQIVND (reference sequence). Trimming shortened V by 3 bases and J by 5 bases, and 8 bases separated the two germline ends.

Of note for this clone: Germline and junction disagree at one end, which may indicate a read error. The chain recombines TRBV14 with TRBJ2-7; no definite D call. Germline CDR1 and CDR2: SGHDN and FVKESK. The CDR3 sequence is 12 residues long. CDR3 sequence reads: CASSQDRRVQNF. The CDR3 DNA reads as TGTGCCAGCAGCCAAGACAGACGGGTCCAGAACTTC.

With respect to this clone: Relative to the germline gene, one junction end is altered; a read error may explain this. CDR3: CSSSSKAGVDTGELFF. For the CDR3, the DNA is TGTTCCAGCAGCAGCAAAGCGGGAGTGGACACCGGGGAGCTGTTTTTT. The chain uses TRBV7-9 and TRBJ2-2, with 8 bases identical to TRBD2. The CDR3 is 16 amino acids. Per germline, CDR1 SEHNR and CDR2 FQNEAQ (reference sequence).

The V gene is TRBV4-3, the J gene TRBJ2-1; D is possibly TRBD2 (7 bases). Trimming removed 0 bases at V and 6 bases at J, with 18 bases between. This CDR3 contains 17 residues. Germline V gene sequence: CDR1 LGHNA, CDR2 YSLEER. CDR3 protein: CASSQDFIGGGVNEQFF. The CDR3 region has the DNA TGCGCCAGCAGCCAAGATTTTATAGGGGGAGGGGTCAATGAGCAGTTCTTC.

This chain uses TRBV6-1 with TRBJ2-2; 9 bases are a match to TRBD1. The CDR3 has 15 residues. J was trimmed by 4 bases and V by 3 bases; bases with no gene match: 3. Germline-derived CDR1 and CDR2 are MNHNS and SASEGT. The CDR3 coding sequence is TGTGCCAGCAGTGAGACAGGGGGGGGCACCGGGGAGCTGTTTTTT. It specifies CASSETGGGTGELFF.

The chain combines TRBV27 with TRBJ2-2, with D maybe TRBD1 (5 bases). Germline V gene data show CDR1 as MNHEY and CDR2 as SMNVEV (reference sequence). The V gene lost 6 bases and the J gene lost 7 bases, with 9 bases spanning the gap. The CDR3 loop spans 12 amino acids. As DNA, the CDR3 is TGTGCCAGCAGCCCAGGGCACGGGGAGCTGTTTTTT. It encodes CASSPGHGELFF.

The chain combines TRBV9 with TRBJ2-1; 9 nucleotides align to TRBD1. The CDR3 is 16 amino acids. CDR1 is SGDLS, CDR2 YYNGEE, per germline. The trim removed 3 bases at V and 7 bases at J, leaving 11 bases unmatched. CDR3 amino acids: CASSGGDRVFLNEQFF. In DNA form, the CDR3 reads TGTGCCAGCAGCGGAGGGGACAGGGTGTTTTTAAATGAGCAGTTCTTC.

This clone was detected a few times. The genes are TRBV5-4 and TRBJ2-7; weak D call: TRBD1 (6 bases). The CDR3 consists of 14 residues. V was shortened by 4 bases and J by 5 bases, with 16 bases between the two germline ends. The V gene's germline CDR1 is SGHNT and CDR2 YYREEE (reference sequence). The chain's CDR3 is CASSPREGGHEQYF. The CDR3 nucleotides read TGTGCCAGCAGCCCCCGGGAAGGGGGACACGAGCAGTACTTC.

On this clone: A read error may produce the germline difference seen at one junction end. The sample carries other DNA sequences with the same CDR3. J is TRBJ1-4 and V is TRBV5-1, with 7 bases identical to TRBD1. CDR1 is SGHRS and CDR2 is YFSETQ in the germline V gene. The length of the CDR3 is 16 residues. The CDR3 DNA reads TGCGCCAGCAGCAGCAATCCGGACAGGACTAACGAAAAACTGTTTTTT. Encoded protein: CASSSNPDRTNEKLFF.

The gene calls are TRBV7-3 and TRBJ2-3; 10 positions match TRBD2. This CDR3 spans 16 amino acids. V trimming: 5 bases; J trimming: 0 bases; junction bases outside the gene matches: 5. Germline V gene lookup returns CDR1 SGHTA and CDR2 FQGTGA. CDR3 nucleotide sequence: TGTGCCAGCAGCCCCGGACTAGCGGCTAGCACAGATACGCAGTATTTT. This sequence encodes CASSPGLAASTDTQYF.

This chain connects TRBV7-9 to TRBJ2-7; a weak D match, TRBD1 (6 bases). The V gene's germline CDR1 is SEHNR and CDR2 FQNEAQ (reference sequence). V lost 7 bases, J lost 1 base, and 14 bases lay in between. This CDR3 has 14 amino acids. The CDR3 DNA follows: TGTGCCAGCAACACCCTAACAGGGTCCTACGAGCAGTACTTC. Translation gives CASNTLTGSYEQYF.

The table lists this clone with a few counts. The V gene is TRBV6-5, the J gene TRBJ2-5, with a tentative D call TRBD1 (7 bases). Germline V gene data show CDR1 as MNHEY and CDR2 as SVGAGI. Trimming took off 1 base at V and 7 bases at J, with 16 bases between the two ends. This CDR3 region has 15 residues. The DNA of the CDR3 is TGTGCCAGCAGTTACTGGGGCAGGGGGAGGTTGACCCAGTACTTC. It is translated as CASSYWGRGRLTQYF.

J is TRBJ1-3 and V is TRBV30; unclear D gene. The V gene's germline CDR1 is GTSNPN and CDR2 SVGIG (reference sequence). This CDR3 has 12 residues. The V and J ends lost 4 bases and 0 bases respectively, with 4 bases between them. CDR3 in DNA: TGTGCCTGGACTAGCTCTGGAAACACCATATATTTT. This encodes CAWTSSGNTIYF.

The chain couples TRBV7-9 to TRBJ2-3; 7 nucleotides agree with TRBD1. The germline V gene encodes CDR1 SEHNR and CDR2 FQNEAQ (reference sequence). This CDR3 is built from 14 residues. J was trimmed by 7 bases and V by 4 bases; bases with no gene match: 8. The CDR3 here is CASSSRTGMNTQYF. CDR3 DNA sequence: TGTGCCAGCAGCTCTCGGACAGGAATGAATACGCAGTATTTT.